This is a list of T cell receptor beta chains from one sample in a study of PD-L1 blockade in urothelial cancer. The method was immunoSEQ multiplex PCR; TCRdb's version includes in-frame clones alone and lacks a portion of them. The table has 35,000 to 45,000 clones, roughly 89% seen once. Sequenced material: PBMCs, taken around atezolizumab (anti-PD-L1) treatment. The receptors here all came from a man aged 65-85 years with urothelial cancer. The CDR3 runs from the conserved cysteine through the conserved F or W. A D gene is named only where the DNA matches it firmly. Clone size is shown for a subset of rows, as once, few, many or a class of expanded clone.

>few|TRBD1|TRBV11-2|TRBJ2-2
TGTGCCAGCAGCTTACGACAGGGGGCGGGCGGGGAGCTGTTTTTT
CASSLRQGAGGELFF
>.|TRBD1|TRBV6-1|TRBJ1-4
TGTGCCAGCAGTGAGGGACAGGAGAATGAAAAACTGTTTTTT
CASSEGQENEKLFF
>.|TRBD1|TRBV5-1|TRBJ1-1
TGCGCCAGCAGCCGGGACAGGGACACTGAAGCTTTCTTT
CASSRDRDTEAFF
>.|.|TRBV29-1|TRBJ2-3
TGCAGCGTTGAATATAGCACAGATACGCAGTATTTT
CSVEYSTDTQYF
>.|.|TRBV5-1|TRBJ2-2
TGCGCCAGCACGATCTCCAGCGGGTTGAACACCGGGGAGCTGTTTTTT
CASTISSGLNTGELFF
>.|.|TRBV6-6|TRBJ1-5
TGTGCCAGCAGCGAGGAGGAACATCAGCCCCAGCATTTT
CASSEEEHQPQHF
>.|TRBD1|TRBV28|TRBJ2-3
TGTGCCAGCGTGATAGGGGGCGAGACCACAGATACGCAGTATTTT
CASVIGGETTDTQYF
>.|.|TRBV4-2|TRBJ2-3
TGTGCCAGCAGCCAAGAGTATAAGTCACAATCAGATACGCAGTATTTT
CASSQEYKSQSDTQYF
>.|.|TRBV28|TRBJ1-5
TGTGCCAGCAGTTTATACCGAGGAGAGCGTCAGCCCCAGCATTTT
CASSLYRGERQPQHF
>.|TRBD1|TRBV15|TRBJ1-3
TGTGCCACCAGCAGGGCAGGGGGTTCTGGAAACACCATATATTTT
CATSRAGGSGNTIYF
>.|TRBD1|TRBV19|TRBJ2-2
TGTGCCAGTAGTATAGGGACAGGCTTCACCGGGGAGCTGTTTTTT
CASSIGTGFTGELFF
>.|TRBD2|TRBV28|TRBJ2-1
TGTGCCACCCGGTTAGCGGGAGGGCCCCACAATGAGCAGTTCTTC
CATRLAGGPHNEQFF
>.|TRBD2|TRBV27|TRBJ2-1
TGTGCCAGCAGTTCGCGACTAGCGTGGAGGGAACGGAATGAGCAGTTCTTC
CASSSRLAWRERNEQFF
>.|.|TRBV4-1|TRBJ1-4
TGCGCCAGCAGCCAAGTTGAGAGGCAACGTAATGAAAAACTGTTTTTT
CASSQVERQRNEKLFF
>.|.|TRBV2|TRBJ2-7
TGTGCCAGCAGTGTGTTGGGGAGCGGGGAGCAGTACTTC
CASSVLGSGEQYF
>.|.|TRBV19|TRBJ2-2
TGTGCCAGTAGTATTGAGGGGAACACCGGGGAGCTGTTTTTT
CASSIEGNTGELFF
>.|.|TRBV6-5|TRBJ1-2
TGTGCCAGCAGTTACTCGAGCAGGGGTGGTGGCTACACCTTC
CASSYSSRGGGYTF
>.|.|TRBV6-1|TRBJ1-1
TGTGCCAGCAGCCCCCCGGGGGGCCGCAACACTGAAGCTTTCTTT
CASSPPGGRNTEAFF
>.|TRBD1|TRBV11-1|TRBJ1-2
TGTGCCAGCAGCCCTGGACAGGGGGCGTATGGCTACACCTTC
CASSPGQGAYGYTF
>.|.|TRBV27|TRBJ2-5
TGTGCCAGCAGTCCCCACTTTTCGGGGGAAGAGACCCAGTACTTC
CASSPHFSGEETQYF
>once|.|TRBV6-6|TRBJ1-5
TGTGCCAGCAGTCCTCGGGAGCCTTCTCTCAATCAGCCCCAGCATTTT
CASSPREPSLNQPQHF
>.|TRBD1|TRBV28|TRBJ1-5
TGTGCCAGCAGTTTAGACAGGGGTAGCAATCAGCCCCAGCATTTT
CASSLDRGSNQPQHF
>.|TRBD2|TRBV27|TRBJ2-2
TGTGCCAGCAGTTTACTAGCGGGAGCCACCGGGGAGCTGTTTTTT
CASSLLAGATGELFF
>.|.|TRBV4-1|TRBJ2-1
TGCGCCAGCAGCCGAGAGGGCGATGAGCAGTTCTTC
CASSREGDEQFF
>once|TRBD1|TRBV7-9|TRBJ2-1
TGTGCCAGCGGAGACAGGGGTAACAATGAGCAGTTCTTC
CASGDRGNNEQFF
>few|.|TRBV2|TRBJ1-1
TGTGCCAGCTCTAGAGAGAGGTCCAGGGACACTGAAGCTTTCTTT
CASSRERSRDTEAFF
>.|TRBD1|TRBV2|TRBJ1-5
TGTGCCAGCAGTGGTCCCGGGACAGGGACGAGCAATCAGCCCCAGCATTTT
CASSGPGTGTSNQPQHF
>.|TRBD1|TRBV9|TRBJ2-7
TGTGCCAGCAGCGGACAGGGCTACGAGCAGTACTTC
CASSGQGYEQYF
>once|TRBD1|TRBV19|TRBJ2-7
TGTGCCAGTAGCGGGACAGGCGGCGGGTACGAGCAGTACTTC
CASSGTGGGYEQYF
>once|TRBD1|TRBV18|TRBJ1-1
TGTGCCAGCTCACCGACACAGGGGACAGTGAACACTGAAGCTTTCTTT
CASSPTQGTVNTEAFF
>.|.|TRBV9|TRBJ2-3
TGTGCCAGCGGCCGGGGTGCTAGCACAGATACGCAGTATTTT
CASGRGASTDTQYF
>.|.|TRBV27|TRBJ2-7
TGTGCCAGCAGTTTAGTGGGACTCCTTAGCTCCTACGAGCAGTACTTC
CASSLVGLLSSYEQYF
>.|TRBD2|TRBV2|TRBJ2-3
TGTGCCAGCAGGGCTCTAGCGGGAGGCTCAGATACGCAGTATTTT
CASRALAGGSDTQYF
>.|.|TRBV19|TRBJ2-2
TGTGCCAGTAGTTTTTTTGGGACTGGGAACACCGGGGAGCTGTTTTTT
CASSFFGTGNTGELFF
>.|.|TRBV9|TRBJ2-5
TGTGCCAGCAGCGTAGAGTCGGGGTTAGGGACCCAGTACTTC
CASSVESGLGTQYF
>.|TRBD2|TRBV11-2|TRBJ2-2
TGTGCCAGCAGCTTAGCTCTGACTAGCGGGAGAGGGGAGCTGTTTTTT
CASSLALTSGRGELFF
>.|TRBD2|TRBV25-1|TRBJ2-3
TGTGCCAGCAGTGGACGTCGCGGGAGGAGGGCTGCAGATACGCAGTATTTT
CASSGRRGRRAADTQYF
>.|.|TRBV10-3|TRBJ2-1
TGTGCCATCAGTGATAGATACAATGAGCAGTTCTTC
CAISDRYNEQFF
>.|.|TRBV6-1|TRBJ1-1
TGTGCCAGCAGTGAACGGATACGGGGAGGACCCAAACTAAAAGAAGCTTTCTTT
CASSERIRGGPKLKEAFF
>once|TRBD1|TRBV2|TRBJ1-1
TGTGCCAGCAGCCTATGGGACAGTGAAGCTTTCTTT
CASSLWDSEAFF
>.|TRBD2|TRBV7-2|TRBJ2-1
TGTGCCAGCAGCCTCCGGACTAGCGGGAGAAATGAGCAGTTCTTC
CASSLRTSGRNEQFF
>.|.|TRBV21-1|TRBJ2-7
.
CASSKAPVVAGGSLSYEQYF
>once|.|TRBV7-3|TRBJ2-3
TGTGCCAGCAGCCCGGGACATCGCACAGATACGCAGTATTTT
CASSPGHRTDTQYF
>few|TRBD1|TRBV23-1|TRBJ1-1
TGCGCCAGCAGACTCAGGCCCCAGGACAGGGGGAACACTGAAGCTTTCTTT
CASRLRPQDRGNTEAFF
>.|TRBD1|TRBV14|TRBJ1-1
TGTGCCAGCAGCTTAAACAGGGGGCGGACTGAAGCTTTCTTT
CASSLNRGRTEAFF
>.|.|TRBV10-2|TRBJ2-7
TGCGCCAGCAGTGAGTCGATGGGCCCACATCCCTACGAGCAGTACTTC
CASSESMGPHPYEQYF
>.|.|TRBV28|TRBJ2-7
TGTGCCAGCAGTTTATCCTTATTGGGCAGGTCCCCGAGACAGTACTTC
CASSLSLLGRSPRQYF